This T cell receptor (beta chain) originates from a study of blood T cells in healthy people across ages. CDR1 is SGDLS and CDR2 is YYNGEE in the germline V gene. V was shortened by 0 bases and J by 1 base, with 5 bases between the two germline ends. The CDR3 is made up of 14 amino acids. A second PCR of about 7 to 12 cycles used a sample-barcoded 5' primer and a J-beta primer mix. TCRdb called the 5' RACE reads again in MiXCR, with one record for every CDR3 protein. The sample has almost 800,000 distinct CDR3 sequences; 55% to 70% are singletons. Donors were healthy Caucasian individuals from Russia aged roughly 6 to 90.

This rearrangement joins TRBV9 to TRBJ1-5; TRBD1 is a possible D gene (5 bases). Specimen: blood. The source is a man aged 30-40 years in good health. The CDR3: CASSVGGSNQPQHF. The CDR3 bases are TGTGCCAGCAGCGTAGGGGGGAGCAATCAGCCCCAGCATTTT.